Presented here are 17 T cell receptor beta chains from one specimen sequenced in a study of metastatic and nonmetastatic thyroid tumors. Each patient went into thyroid surgery without having received any treatment. From the PCR reads, TCRdb re-called clones with MiXCR. The table shows 25,000 to 30,000 clones, with about 3.9% occurring only once. Sequencing was performed on blood. Source of these receptors: a male donor with papillary thyroid cancer or a benign thyroid nodule (not recorded which). Some clones in this sample may be carry-over from other donors' samples.

This clone has at least ten counts. This could be a read error, since a much larger clone is one nucleotide away. Other DNA sequences in this sample translate to the same CDR3. This chain uses TRBV9 with TRBJ1-3; unclear D gene. The CDR3 runs to 13 residues. Germline lookup yields CDR1 SGDLS and CDR2 YYNGEE. The ends were cut back, 4 bases at V and 4 bases at J, with 9 bases in the middle. DNA for the CDR3: TGTGCCAGCAGCCTTAGCTCCGGAAACACCATATATTTT. Amino acids: CASSLSSGNTIYF.

This clone was seen ten or more times. The chain has TRBV3-1 and TRBJ2-2; no clear D. Germline assignment: CDR1 LGHDT and CDR2 YNNKEL (reference sequence). The CDR3 spans 14 residues. V lost 6 bases and J lost 8, with 16 bases in between. CDR3: CASRLEQMRGELFF. CDR3 nucleotide sequence: TGTGCCAGCAGACTCGAACAAATGCGGGGGGAGCTGTTTTTT.

This clone was detected a few times. The CDR3 loop reads CAISESFSRHEQYF. The CDR3 region has the DNA TGTGCCATCAGTGAGTCGTTTAGCAGGCACGAGCAGTACTTC. The V gene is TRBV10-3, the J gene TRBJ2-7, with D hard to call. The CDR3 is made up of 14 amino acids. CDR1 and CDR2 from the germline V gene are ENHRY and SYGVKD. Trimming left V 0 bases short and J 5 bases short, with 11 bases between.

This clone was seen at least ten times. The chain uses TRBV7-3 and TRBJ2-1; TRBD1 matches at 11 bases. This CDR3 contains 14 residues. The germline V gene encodes CDR1 SGHTA and CDR2 FQGTGA. J lost 6 bases, V lost 8 bases, and 6 bases had no gene match. For the CDR3, the DNA is TGTGCCAGCGGTCGGACAGGGGGCTTCAATGAGCAGTTCTTC. Residues: CASGRTGGFNEQFF.

This clone was picked up a small number of times. This chain links TRBV5-1 with TRBJ1-1, with D uncertain. Between the trimmed V and J ends, which lost 0 bases and 0 bases, there was a span of 9 bases. The CDR3 sequence is 15 residues long. From germline, CDR1 is SGHRS and CDR2 YFSETQ. The CDR3: CASSLESEVNTEAFF. The CDR3, as DNA: TGCGCCAGCAGCTTGGAGTCAGAAGTGAACACTGAAGCTTTCTTT. Drawing the rest from reference TRBV5-1 and TRBJ1-1, the complete variable domain is KAGVTQTPRYLIKTRGQQVTLSCSPISGHRSVSWYQQTPGQGLQFLFEYFSETQRNKGNFPGRFSGRQFSNSRSEMNVSTLELGDSALYLCASSLESEVNTEAFFGQGTRLTVV.

The table lists this clone with many counts. The V gene is TRBV14, the J gene TRBJ2-2, with unresolved D. Germline lookup yields CDR1 SGHDN and CDR2 FVKESK. CDR3 size: 18 residues. Trimming shortened V by 4 bases and J by 0 bases, and 18 bases separated the two germline ends. CDR3 nucleotides: TGTGCCAGCAGCCTCGCACCTACCTTTCACCCGAACACCGGGGAGCTGTTTTTT. This translates into CASSLAPTFHPNTGELFF.

The CDR3 loop is CASCAPRAGDNEQFF. The CDR3 nucleotides are TGTGCCAGCTGTGCTCCGAGGGCCGGGGACAATGAGCAGTTCTTC. The rearrangement joins TRBV5-8 to TRBJ2-1; D perhaps matches TRBD2 (5 bases). Trimming left V 7 bases short and J 5 bases short, with 19 bases between. This CDR3 is built from 15 residues. CDR1 is SGHTS, CDR2 YDEGEE, per germline. Together with reference TRBV5-8 and TRBJ2-1, the CDR3 gives the full variable domain: EAGVTQSPTHLIKTRGQQATLRCSPISGHTSVYWYQQALGLGLQFLLWYDEGEERNRGNFPPRFSGRQFPNYSSELNVNALELEDSALYLCASCAPRAGDNEQFFGPGTRLTVL.

This clone has a handful of counts. The chain is built from TRBV28 and TRBJ2-7; D is possibly TRBD2 (5 bases). The V end lost 0 bases, the J end lost 4 bases, and 13 bases lay between the germline ends. The germline CDR1 and CDR2 sequences are MDHEN and SYDVKM. This CDR3 has 15 amino acids. The CDR3 nucleotides are TGTGCCAGCAGTTTATGGGAAAGCGGAAGGTACGAGCAGTACTTC. Amino acids: CASSLWESGRYEQYF. Together with reference TRBV28 and TRBJ2-7, the CDR3 gives the full variable domain: DVKVTQSSRYLVKRTGEKVFLECVQDMDHENMFWYRQDPGLGLRLIYFSYDVKMKEKGDIPEGYSVSREKKERFSLILESASTNQTSMYLCASSLWESGRYEQYFGPGTRLTVT.

This clone was recorded many times. The rearrangement uses TRBV30 and TRBJ1-1; D is uncertain. Trimming took 0 bases from V and 1 from J, leaving 9 bases between them. The CDR3 totals 14 residues. Germline CDR1 reads GTSNPN; CDR2 reads SVGIG (reference sequence). The CDR3 protein is CAWSVYTQNTEAFF. The CDR3 coding sequence is TGTGCCTGGAGTGTCTATACCCAGAACACTGAAGCTTTCTTT.

The chain is built from TRBV19 and TRBJ1-3; 10 nucleotides line up with TRBD1. This CDR3 spans 15 amino acids. The J segment lost 3 bases and the V segment lost 5 bases, leaving 4 bases of the junction unmatched. Per germline, CDR1 LNHDA and CDR2 SQIVND (reference sequence). CDR3 nucleotides: TGTGCCAGTAGTTCGGGACAGGGGTATGGAAACACCATATATTTT. Translation gives CASSSGQGYGNTIYF.

This clone was counted between two and nine times. For the CDR3, the DNA is TGTGCCAGCATCGCCTTTAGCAATCAGCCCCAGCATTTT. Protein: CASIAFSNQPQHF. The J gene is TRBJ1-5, the V gene TRBV6-1; no clear D. The germline V gene encodes CDR1 MNHNS and CDR2 SASEGT. V lost 7 bases to trimming and J lost 0 bases, with 7 bases between them. The CDR3 has 13 residues.

As for this clone: The junction departs from germline at one end; a sequencing error may be responsible. Written as DNA, the CDR3 is TGTGCCAGCAGGGACGGAAATACCATATATTTT. Residues: CASRDGNTIYF. The chain uses TRBV28 and TRBJ1-3; D not resolved. Germline assignment: CDR1 MDHEN and CDR2 SYDVKM. This CDR3 contains 11 residues.

By sample share, this clone is medium-sized. The gene calls are TRBV6-1 and TRBJ2-7; perhaps TRBD1 as D (6 bases). Deletions cut 7 bases from V and 3 bases from J, with 16 bases between. CDR1 MNHNS and CDR2 SASEGT come from the germline V gene. This CDR3 has 14 amino acids. CDR3 DNA sequence: TGTGCCAGCAACCCCCCGGACAGTGACTACGAGCAGTACTTC. Amino acid sequence: CASNPPDSDYEQYF.

In its sample, this clone was seen a few times. The chain carries TRBV2 and TRBJ2-1; the match to TRBD2 covers 9 bases. Germline V gives CDR1 SNHLY, CDR2 FYNNEI. The V and J ends lost 3 bases and 10 bases, in that order; junction bases with no gene match: 10. This CDR3 is 15 amino acids long. The CDR3 DNA is TGTGCCAGCAGTGATTTACTTCTAGCGGGACCCGAGCAGTTCTTC. Translation: CASSDLLLAGPEQFF.

The chain carries TRBV28 and TRBJ2-2; D is undetermined. Trimming removed 5 bases from V and 6 bases from J, with 16 bases in between. From germline, CDR1 is MDHEN and CDR2 SYDVKM. CDR3 length equals 15 residues. CDR3 DNA sequence: TGTGCCAGCAGTCCTTCCCTATGCCCCGCCGGGGAGCTGTTTTTT. Its translation: CASSPSLCPAGELFF. Full variable domain (rest looked up from reference TRBV28 and TRBJ2-2): DVKVTQSSRYLVKRTGEKVFLECVQDMDHENMFWYRQDPGLGLRLIYFSYDVKMKEKGDIPEGYSVSREKKERFSLILESASTNQTSMYLCASSPSLCPAGELFFGEGSRLTVL.

The chain has TRBV7-9 and TRBJ2-7; 7 positions match TRBD2. Germline V gene data show CDR1 as SEHNR and CDR2 as FQNEAQ (reference sequence). V was pared by 5 bases and J by 1 base, with 5 bases of the junction left unmatched. This CDR3 is built from 14 residues. The CDR3 sequence: CASSISGRSYEQYF. CDR3 DNA: TGTGCCAGCAGCATTAGCGGGCGATCCTACGAGCAGTACTTC.

This clone appeared a few times. This rearrangement joins TRBV28 to TRBJ1-5, with D unclear. Germline lookup yields CDR1 MDHEN and CDR2 SYDVKM. The CDR3 spans 13 residues. V lost 3 bases to trimming and J lost 3 bases, with 6 bases between them. This chain's CDR3 is CASSFWNNQPQHF. CDR3 sequence (DNA): TGTGCCAGCAGTTTCTGGAACAATCAGCCCCAGCATTTT.